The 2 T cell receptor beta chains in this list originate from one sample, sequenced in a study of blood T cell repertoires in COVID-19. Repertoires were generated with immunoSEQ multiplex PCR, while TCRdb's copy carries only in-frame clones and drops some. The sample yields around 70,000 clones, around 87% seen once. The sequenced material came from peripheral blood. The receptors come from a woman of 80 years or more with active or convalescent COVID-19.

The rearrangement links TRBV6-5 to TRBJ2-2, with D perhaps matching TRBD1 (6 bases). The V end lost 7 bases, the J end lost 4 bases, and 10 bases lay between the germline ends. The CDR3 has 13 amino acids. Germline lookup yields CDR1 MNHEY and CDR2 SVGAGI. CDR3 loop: CASKRGGTGELFF. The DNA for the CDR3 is TGTGCCAGCAAGAGAGGGGGCACCGGGGAGCTGTTTTTT.

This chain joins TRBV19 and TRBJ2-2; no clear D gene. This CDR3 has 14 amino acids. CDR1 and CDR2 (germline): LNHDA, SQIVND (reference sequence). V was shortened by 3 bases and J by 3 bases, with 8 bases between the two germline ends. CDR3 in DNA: TGTGCCAGTAGTATTGGCGGCTACACCGGGGAGCTGTTTTTT. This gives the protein CASSIGGYTGELFF.